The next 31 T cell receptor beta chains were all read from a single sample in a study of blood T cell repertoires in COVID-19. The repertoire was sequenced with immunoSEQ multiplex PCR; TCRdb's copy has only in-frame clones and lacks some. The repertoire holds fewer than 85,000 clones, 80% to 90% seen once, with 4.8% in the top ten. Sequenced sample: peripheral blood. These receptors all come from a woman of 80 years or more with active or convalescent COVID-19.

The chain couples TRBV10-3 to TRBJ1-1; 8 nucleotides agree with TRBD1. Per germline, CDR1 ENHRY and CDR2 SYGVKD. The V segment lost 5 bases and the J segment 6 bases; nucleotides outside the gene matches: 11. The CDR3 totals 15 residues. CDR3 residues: CAISPIQGDMAEAFF. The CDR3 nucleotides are TGTGCCATCAGTCCTATACAGGGGGATATGGCTGAAGCTTTCTTT.

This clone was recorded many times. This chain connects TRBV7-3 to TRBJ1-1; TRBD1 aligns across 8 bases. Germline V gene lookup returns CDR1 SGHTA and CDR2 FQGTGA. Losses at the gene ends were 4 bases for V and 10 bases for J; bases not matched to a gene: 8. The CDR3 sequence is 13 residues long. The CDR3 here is CASSSQQGGVAFF. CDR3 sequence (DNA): TGTGCCAGCAGCTCCCAACAGGGGGGAGTAGCTTTCTTT.

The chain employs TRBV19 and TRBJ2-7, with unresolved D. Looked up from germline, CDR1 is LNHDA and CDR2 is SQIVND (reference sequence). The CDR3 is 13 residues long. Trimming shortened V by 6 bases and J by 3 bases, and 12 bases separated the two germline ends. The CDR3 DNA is TGTGCCAGTAGCGTGAGGAGTTACTACGAGCAGTACTTC. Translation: CASSVRSYYEQYF.

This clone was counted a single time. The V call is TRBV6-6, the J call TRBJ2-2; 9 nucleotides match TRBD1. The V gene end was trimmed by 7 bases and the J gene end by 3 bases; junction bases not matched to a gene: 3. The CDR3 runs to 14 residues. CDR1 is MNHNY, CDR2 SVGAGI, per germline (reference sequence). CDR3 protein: CASKRTGDTGELFF. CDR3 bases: TGTGCCAGCAAGAGGACAGGGGACACCGGGGAGCTGTTTTTT.

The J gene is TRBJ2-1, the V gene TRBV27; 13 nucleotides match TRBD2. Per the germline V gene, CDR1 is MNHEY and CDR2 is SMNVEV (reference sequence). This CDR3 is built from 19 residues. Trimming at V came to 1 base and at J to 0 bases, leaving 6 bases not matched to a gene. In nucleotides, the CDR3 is TGTGCCAGCAGTTTATTGGTGACTAGCGGGGGGAGCTCCTACAATGAGCAGTTCTTC. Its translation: CASSLLVTSGGSSYNEQFF.

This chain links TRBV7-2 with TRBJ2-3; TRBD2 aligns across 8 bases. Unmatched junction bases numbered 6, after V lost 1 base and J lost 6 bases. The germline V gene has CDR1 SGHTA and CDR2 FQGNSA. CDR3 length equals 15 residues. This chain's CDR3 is CASSLVSGSMDTQYF. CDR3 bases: TGTGCCAGCAGCTTAGTAAGCGGGAGTATGGATACGCAGTATTTT.

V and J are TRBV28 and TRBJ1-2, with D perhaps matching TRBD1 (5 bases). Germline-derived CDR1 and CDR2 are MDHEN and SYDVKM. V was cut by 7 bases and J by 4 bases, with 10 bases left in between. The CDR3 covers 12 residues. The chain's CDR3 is CASNTGIYGYTF. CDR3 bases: TGTGCCAGCAATACAGGAATCTATGGCTACACCTTC.

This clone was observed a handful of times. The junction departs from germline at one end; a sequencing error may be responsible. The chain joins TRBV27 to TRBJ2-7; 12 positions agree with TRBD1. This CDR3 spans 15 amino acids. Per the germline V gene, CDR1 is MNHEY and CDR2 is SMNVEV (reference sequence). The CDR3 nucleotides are TGTGCCAGCAGTCCGGGGACAGGGGGCTCCCACGAGCAGTACTTC. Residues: CASSPGTGGSHEQYF.

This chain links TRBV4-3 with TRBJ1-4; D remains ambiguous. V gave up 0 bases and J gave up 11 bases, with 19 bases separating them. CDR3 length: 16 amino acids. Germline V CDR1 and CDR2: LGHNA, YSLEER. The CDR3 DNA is TGCGCCAGCAGCCAAGAGGGCGCGGGAACTAGGTGCAAACTGTTTTTT. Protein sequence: CASSQEGAGTRCKLFF.

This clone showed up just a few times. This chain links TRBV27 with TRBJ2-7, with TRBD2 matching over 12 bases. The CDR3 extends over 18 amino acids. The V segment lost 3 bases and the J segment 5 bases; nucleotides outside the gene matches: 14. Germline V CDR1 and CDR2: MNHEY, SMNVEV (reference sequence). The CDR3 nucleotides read TGTGCCAGCAGTTTTCGATGGACTAGCGGGAACCCCTCAGACGAGCAGTACTTC. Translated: CASSFRWTSGNPSDEQYF.

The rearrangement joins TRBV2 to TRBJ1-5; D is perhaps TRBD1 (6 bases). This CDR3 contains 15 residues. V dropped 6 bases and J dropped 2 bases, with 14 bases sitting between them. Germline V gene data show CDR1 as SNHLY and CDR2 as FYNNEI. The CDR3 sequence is CASRAEGGGNQPQHF. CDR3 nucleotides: TGTGCCAGCAGGGCGGAGGGGGGGGGCAATCAGCCCCAGCATTTT. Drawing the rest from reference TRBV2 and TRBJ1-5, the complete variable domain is EPEVTQTPSHQVTQMGQEVILRCVPISNHLYFYWYRQILGQKVEFLVSFYNNEISEKSEIFDDQFSVERPDGSNFTLKIRSTKLEDSAMYFCASRAEGGGNQPQHFGDGTRLSIL.

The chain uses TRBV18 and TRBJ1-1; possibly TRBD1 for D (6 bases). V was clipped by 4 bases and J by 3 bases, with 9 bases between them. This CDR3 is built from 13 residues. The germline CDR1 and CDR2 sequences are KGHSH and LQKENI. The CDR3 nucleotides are TGTGCCAGCTCACAGGACAGTTACACTGAAGCTTTCTTT. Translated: CASSQDSYTEAFF. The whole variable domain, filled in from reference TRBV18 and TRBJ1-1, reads NAGVMQNPRHLVRRRGQEARLRCSPMKGHSHVYWYRQLPEEGLKFMVYLQKENIIDESGMPKERFSAEFPKEGPSILRIQQVVRGDSAAYFCASSQDSYTEAFFGQGTRLTVV.

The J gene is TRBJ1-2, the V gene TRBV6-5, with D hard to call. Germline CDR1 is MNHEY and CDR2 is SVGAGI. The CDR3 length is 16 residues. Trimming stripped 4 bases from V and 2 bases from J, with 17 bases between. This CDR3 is CASSSSGLGGNYGYTF. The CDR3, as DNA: TGTGCCAGCAGTTCCTCCGGGCTGGGAGGGAACTATGGCTACACCTTC.

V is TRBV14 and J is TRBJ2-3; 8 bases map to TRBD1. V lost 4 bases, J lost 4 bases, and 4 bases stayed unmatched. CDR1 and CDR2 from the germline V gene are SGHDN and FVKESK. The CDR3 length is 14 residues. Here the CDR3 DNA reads TGTGCCAGCAGCCTACAGGGGGGCGCAGATACGCAGTATTTT. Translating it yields CASSLQGGADTQYF.

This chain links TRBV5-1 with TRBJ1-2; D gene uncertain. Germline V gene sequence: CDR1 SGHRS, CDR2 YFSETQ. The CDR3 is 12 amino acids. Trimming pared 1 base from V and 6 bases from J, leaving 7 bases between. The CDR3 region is CASSLPSDGYTF. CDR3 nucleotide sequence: TGCGCCAGCAGCTTGCCGAGCGATGGCTACACCTTC.

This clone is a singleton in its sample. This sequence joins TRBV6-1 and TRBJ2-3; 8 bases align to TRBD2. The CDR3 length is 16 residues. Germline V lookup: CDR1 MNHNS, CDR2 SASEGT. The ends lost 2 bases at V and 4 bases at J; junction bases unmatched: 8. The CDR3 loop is CASSEYRAGASDTQYF. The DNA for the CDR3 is TGTGCCAGCAGTGAATATCGAGCGGGAGCCTCAGATACGCAGTATTTT.

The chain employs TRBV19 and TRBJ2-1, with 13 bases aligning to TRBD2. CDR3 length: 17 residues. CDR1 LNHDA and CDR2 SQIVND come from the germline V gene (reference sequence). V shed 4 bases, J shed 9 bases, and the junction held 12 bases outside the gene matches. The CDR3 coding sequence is TGTGCCAGTAGTACAAAGCCGGGACTAGCGGGACTCGGTGAGCAGTTCTTC. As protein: CASSTKPGLAGLGEQFF.

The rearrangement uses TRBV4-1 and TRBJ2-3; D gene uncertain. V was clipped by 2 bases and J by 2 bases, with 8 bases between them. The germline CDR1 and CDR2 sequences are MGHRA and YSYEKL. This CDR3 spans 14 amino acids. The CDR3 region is CASSQPGTTDTQYF. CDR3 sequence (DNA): TGCGCCAGCAGCCAACCGGGTACCACAGATACGCAGTATTTT.

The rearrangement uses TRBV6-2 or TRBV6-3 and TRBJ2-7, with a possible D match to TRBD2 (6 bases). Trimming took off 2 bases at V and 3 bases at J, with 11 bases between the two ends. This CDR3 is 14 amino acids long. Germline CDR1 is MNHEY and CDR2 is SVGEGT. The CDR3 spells CASSYGRGSYEQYF. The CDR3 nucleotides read TGTGCCAGCAGTTACGGACGGGGGAGCTACGAGCAGTACTTC.

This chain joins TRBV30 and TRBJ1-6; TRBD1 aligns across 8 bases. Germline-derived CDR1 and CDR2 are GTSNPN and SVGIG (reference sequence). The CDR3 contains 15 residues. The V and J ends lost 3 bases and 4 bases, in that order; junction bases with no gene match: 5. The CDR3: CAWRDRDRYNSPLHF. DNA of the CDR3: TGTGCCTGGAGGGACCGGGACAGGTATAATTCACCCCTCCACTTT.

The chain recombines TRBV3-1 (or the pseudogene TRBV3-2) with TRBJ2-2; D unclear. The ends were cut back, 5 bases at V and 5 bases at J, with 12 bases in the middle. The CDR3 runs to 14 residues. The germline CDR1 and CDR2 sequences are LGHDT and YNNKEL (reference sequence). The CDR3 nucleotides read TGTGCCAGCAGCACCGGAGCCGGGACCGGGGAGCTGTTTTTT. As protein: CASSTGAGTGELFF.

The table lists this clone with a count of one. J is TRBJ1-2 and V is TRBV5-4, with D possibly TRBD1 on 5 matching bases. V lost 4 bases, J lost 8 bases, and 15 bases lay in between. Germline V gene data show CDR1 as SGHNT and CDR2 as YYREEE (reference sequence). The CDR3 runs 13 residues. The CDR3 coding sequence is TGTGCCAGCAGCGAGTCAGGGACTATAGGCTACACCTTC. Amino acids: CASSESGTIGYTF.

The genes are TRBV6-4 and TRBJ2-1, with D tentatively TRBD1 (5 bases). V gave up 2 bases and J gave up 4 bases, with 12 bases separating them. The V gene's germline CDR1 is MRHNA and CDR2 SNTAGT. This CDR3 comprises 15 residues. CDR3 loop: CASSDTMDTYNEQFF. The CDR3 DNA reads TGTGCCAGCAGTGACACCATGGACACTTACAATGAGCAGTTCTTC.

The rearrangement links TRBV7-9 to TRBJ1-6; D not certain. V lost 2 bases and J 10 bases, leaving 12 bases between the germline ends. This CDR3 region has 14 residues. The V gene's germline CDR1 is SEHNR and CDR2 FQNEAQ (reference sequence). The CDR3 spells CASSLSQQMSPLHF. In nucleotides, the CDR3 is TGTGCCAGCAGCTTATCTCAACAAATGTCACCCCTCCACTTT.

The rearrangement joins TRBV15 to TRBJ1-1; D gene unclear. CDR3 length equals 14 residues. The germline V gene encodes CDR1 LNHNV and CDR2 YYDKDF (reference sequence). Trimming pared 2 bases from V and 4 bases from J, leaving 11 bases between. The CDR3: CATSRFVGGTEAFF. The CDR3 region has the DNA TGTGCCACCAGCAGATTCGTGGGAGGCACTGAAGCTTTCTTT. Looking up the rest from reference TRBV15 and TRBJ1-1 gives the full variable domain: DAMVIQNPRYQVTQFGKPVTLSCSQTLNHNVMYWYQQKSSQAPKLLFHYYDKDFNNEADTPDNFQSRRPNTSFCFLDIRSPGLGDTAMYLCATSRFVGGTEAFFGQGTRLTVV.

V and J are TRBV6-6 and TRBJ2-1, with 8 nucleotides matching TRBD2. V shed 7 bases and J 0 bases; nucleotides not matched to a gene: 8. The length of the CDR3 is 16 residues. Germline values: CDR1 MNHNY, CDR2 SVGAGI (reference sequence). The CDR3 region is CASTDSGASSYNEQFF. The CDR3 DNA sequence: TGTGCCAGCACCGATAGCGGGGCAAGCTCCTACAATGAGCAGTTCTTC.

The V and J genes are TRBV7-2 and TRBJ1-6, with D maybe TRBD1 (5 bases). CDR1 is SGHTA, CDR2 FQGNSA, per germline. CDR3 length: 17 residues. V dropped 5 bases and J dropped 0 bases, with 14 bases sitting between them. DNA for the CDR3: TGTGCCAGCAGCCCCGGGGGGAGCTTCTCCTATAATTCACCCCTCCACTTT. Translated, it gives CASSPGGSFSYNSPLHF.

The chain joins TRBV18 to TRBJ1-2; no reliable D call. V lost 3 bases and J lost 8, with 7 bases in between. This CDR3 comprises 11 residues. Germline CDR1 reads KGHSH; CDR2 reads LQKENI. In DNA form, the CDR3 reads TGTGCCAGCTCACCGTCCGAGGGCTACACCTTC. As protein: CASSPSEGYTF. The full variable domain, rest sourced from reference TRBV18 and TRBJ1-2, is NAGVMQNPRHLVRRRGQEARLRCSPMKGHSHVYWYRQLPEEGLKFMVYLQKENIIDESGMPKERFSAEFPKEGPSILRIQQVVRGDSAAYFCASSPSEGYTFGSGTRLTVV.

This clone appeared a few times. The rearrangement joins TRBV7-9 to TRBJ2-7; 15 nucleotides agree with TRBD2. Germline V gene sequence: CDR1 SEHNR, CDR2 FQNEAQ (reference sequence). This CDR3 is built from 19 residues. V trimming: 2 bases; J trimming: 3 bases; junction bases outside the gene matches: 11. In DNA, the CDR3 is TGTGCCAGCAGCTTACTGGGCCCGGGACTAGCGGGAGGACGCTACGAGCAGTACTTC. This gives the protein CASSLLGPGLAGGRYEQYF.

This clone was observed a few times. The CDR3 DNA is TGCGCCAGCAGCCAAGATCCTAGCGGAGACTCCACAGATACGCAGTATTTT. Amino acid sequence: CASSQDPSGDSTDTQYF. V gene TRBV4-3 combines with J gene TRBJ2-3; 7 bases fit TRBD2. CDR1 and CDR2 from the germline V gene are LGHNA and YSLEER. CDR3 size: 17 residues. V lost 0 bases to trimming and J lost 2 bases; unmatched junction nucleotides: 8.

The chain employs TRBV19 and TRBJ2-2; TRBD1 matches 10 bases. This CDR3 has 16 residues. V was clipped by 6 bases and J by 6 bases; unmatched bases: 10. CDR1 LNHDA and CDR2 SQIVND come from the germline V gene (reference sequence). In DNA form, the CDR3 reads TGTGCCAGTAGGACCCCGGGACAGGGGCTCCCCGGGGAGCTGTTTTTT. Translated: CASRTPGQGLPGELFF.